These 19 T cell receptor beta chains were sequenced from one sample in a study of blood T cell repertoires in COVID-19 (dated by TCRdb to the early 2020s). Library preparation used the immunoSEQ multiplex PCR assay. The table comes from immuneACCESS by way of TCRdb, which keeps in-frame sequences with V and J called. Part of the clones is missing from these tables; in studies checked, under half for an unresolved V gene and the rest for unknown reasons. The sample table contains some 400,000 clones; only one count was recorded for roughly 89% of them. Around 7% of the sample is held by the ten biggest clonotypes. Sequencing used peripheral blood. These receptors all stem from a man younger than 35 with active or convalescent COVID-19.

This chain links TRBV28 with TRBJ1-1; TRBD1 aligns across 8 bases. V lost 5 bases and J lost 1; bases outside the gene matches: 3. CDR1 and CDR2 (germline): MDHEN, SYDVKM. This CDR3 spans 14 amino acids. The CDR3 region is CASSPGQGNTEAFF. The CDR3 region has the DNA TGTGCCAGCAGTCCCGGACAGGGGAACACTGAAGCTTTCTTT.

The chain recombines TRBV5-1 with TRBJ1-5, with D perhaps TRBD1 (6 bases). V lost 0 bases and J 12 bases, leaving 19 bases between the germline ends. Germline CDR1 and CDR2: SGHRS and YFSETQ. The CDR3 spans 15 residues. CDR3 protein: CASSLADSDWGDQHF. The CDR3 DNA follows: TGCGCCAGCAGCTTGGCGGACAGTGATTGGGGTGACCAGCATTTT. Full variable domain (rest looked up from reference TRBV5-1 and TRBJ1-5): KAGVTQTPRYLIKTRGQQVTLSCSPISGHRSVSWYQQTPGQGLQFLFEYFSETQRNKGNFPGRFSGRQFSNSRSEMNVSTLELGDSALYLCASSLADSDWGDQHFGDGTRLSIL.

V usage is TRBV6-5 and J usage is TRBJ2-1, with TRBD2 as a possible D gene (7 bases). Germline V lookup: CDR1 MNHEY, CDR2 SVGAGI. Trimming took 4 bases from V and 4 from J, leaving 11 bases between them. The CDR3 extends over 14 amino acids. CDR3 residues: CASSLQGGYNEQFF. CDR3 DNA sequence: TGTGCCAGCAGTTTACAGGGAGGGTACAATGAGCAGTTCTTC.

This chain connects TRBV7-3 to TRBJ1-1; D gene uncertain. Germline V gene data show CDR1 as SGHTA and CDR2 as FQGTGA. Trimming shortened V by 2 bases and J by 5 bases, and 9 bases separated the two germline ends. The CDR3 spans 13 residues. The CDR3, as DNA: TGTGCCAGCAGCTTATCAGGAGGGACTGAAGCTTTCTTT. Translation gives CASSLSGGTEAFF. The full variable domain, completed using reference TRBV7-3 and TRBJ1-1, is GAGVSQTPSNKVTEKGKYVELRCDPISGHTALYWYRQSLGQGPEFLIYFQGTGAADDSGLPNDRFFAVRPEGSVSTLKIQRTERGDSAVYLCASSLSGGTEAFFGQGTRLTVV.

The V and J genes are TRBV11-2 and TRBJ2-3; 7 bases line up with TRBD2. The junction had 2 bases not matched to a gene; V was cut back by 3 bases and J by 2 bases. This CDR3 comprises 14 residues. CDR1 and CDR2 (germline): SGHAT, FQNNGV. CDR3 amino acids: CASSFGRPTDTQYF. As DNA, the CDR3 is TGTGCCAGCAGCTTCGGGAGGCCCACAGATACGCAGTATTTT.

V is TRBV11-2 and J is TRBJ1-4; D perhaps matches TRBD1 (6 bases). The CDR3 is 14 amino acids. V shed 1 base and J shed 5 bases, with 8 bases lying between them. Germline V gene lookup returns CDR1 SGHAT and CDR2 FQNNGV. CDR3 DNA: TGTGCCAGCAGCTTAGTACAGGGAAATGAAAAACTGTTTTTT. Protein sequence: CASSLVQGNEKLFF.

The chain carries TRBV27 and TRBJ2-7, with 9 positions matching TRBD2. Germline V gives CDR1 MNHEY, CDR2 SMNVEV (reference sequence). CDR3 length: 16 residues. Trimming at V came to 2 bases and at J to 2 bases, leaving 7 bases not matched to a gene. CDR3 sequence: CASSLGLAGPTYEQYF. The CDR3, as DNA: TGTGCCAGCAGTTTAGGGCTAGCGGGACCAACCTACGAGCAGTACTTC.

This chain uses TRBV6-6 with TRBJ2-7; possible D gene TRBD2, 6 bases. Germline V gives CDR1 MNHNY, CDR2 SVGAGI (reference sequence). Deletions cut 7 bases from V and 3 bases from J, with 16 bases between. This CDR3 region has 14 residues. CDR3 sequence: CASTPPAGLYEQYF. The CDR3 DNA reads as TGTGCCAGCACCCCCCCGGCGGGACTCTACGAGCAGTACTTC.

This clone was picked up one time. The CDR3 DNA sequence: TGCGCCAGCAGGGACCCACAGACACAGGCGACGTCCTACAATGAGCAGTTCTTC. This codes for CASRDPQTQATSYNEQFF. The chain couples TRBV10-1 to TRBJ2-1; tentatively, D is TRBD1 (5 bases). The CDR3 extends over 18 amino acids. CDR1 WNHNN and CDR2 SYGVQD come from the germline V gene (reference sequence). V gave up 6 bases and J gave up 1 base, with 22 bases separating them.

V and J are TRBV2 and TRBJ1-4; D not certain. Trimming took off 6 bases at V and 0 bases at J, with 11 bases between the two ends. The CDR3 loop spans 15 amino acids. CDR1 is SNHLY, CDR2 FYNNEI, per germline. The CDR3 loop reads CASSLEQATNEKLFF. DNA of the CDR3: TGTGCCAGCAGCCTTGAGCAGGCAACTAATGAAAAACTGTTTTTT.

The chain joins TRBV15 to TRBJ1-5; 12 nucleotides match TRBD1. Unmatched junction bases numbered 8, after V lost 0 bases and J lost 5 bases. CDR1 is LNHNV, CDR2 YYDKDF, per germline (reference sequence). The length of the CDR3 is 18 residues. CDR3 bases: TGTGCCACCAGCAGAGATCTTGGGACAGGGGGCCATTATCAGCCCCAGCATTTT. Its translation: CATSRDLGTGGHYQPQHF.

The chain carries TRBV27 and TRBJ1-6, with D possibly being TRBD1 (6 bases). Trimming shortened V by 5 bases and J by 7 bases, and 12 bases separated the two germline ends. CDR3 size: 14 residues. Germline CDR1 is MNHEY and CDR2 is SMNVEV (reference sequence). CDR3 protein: CASSPGTPNSPLHF. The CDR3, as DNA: TGTGCCAGCAGTCCAGGGACACCCAATTCACCCCTCCACTTT.

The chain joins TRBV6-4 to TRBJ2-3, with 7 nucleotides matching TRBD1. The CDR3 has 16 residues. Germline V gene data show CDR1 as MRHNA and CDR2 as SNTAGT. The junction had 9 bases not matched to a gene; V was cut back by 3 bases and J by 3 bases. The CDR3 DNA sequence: TGTGCCAGCAGTGATGCAGGGGGAAGGGAGACAGATACGCAGTATTTT. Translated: CASSDAGGRETDTQYF.

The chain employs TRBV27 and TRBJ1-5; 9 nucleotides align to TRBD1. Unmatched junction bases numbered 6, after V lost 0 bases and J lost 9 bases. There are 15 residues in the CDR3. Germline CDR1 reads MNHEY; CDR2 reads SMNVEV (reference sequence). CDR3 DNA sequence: TGTGCCAGCAGTTTATCGGGACAGGGTGGTGGGCCCCAGCATTTT. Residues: CASSLSGQGGGPQHF.

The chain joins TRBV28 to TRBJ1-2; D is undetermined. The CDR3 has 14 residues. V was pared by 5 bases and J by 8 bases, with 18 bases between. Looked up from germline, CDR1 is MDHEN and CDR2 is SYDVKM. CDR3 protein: CASSLAVPLVGYTF. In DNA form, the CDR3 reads TGTGCCAGCAGTCTGGCGGTGCCCCTGGTCGGCTACACCTTC.

CDR3 DNA sequence: TGTGCCAGCAGCTTAGTGGGCCCTACTAATGAAAAACTGTTTTTT. Residues: CASSLVGPTNEKLFF. The rearrangement joins TRBV7-9 to TRBJ1-4; D unresolved. This CDR3 spans 15 amino acids. Germline V gene lookup returns CDR1 SEHNR and CDR2 FQNEAQ (reference sequence). The germline V and J ends were trimmed by 1 base and 2 bases, with 8 bases remaining between them.

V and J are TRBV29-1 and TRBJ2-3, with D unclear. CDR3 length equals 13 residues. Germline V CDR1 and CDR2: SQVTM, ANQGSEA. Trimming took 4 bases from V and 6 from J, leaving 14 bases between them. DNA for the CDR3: TGCAGCGTTGTAGCCGACCCGATGGATACGCAGTATTTT. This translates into CSVVADPMDTQYF.

The CDR3 bases are TGTGCCAGCAGTTACTCGGAGGGGCTTGAAGCTTTCTTT. This gives the protein CASSYSEGLEAFF. The chain links TRBV6-5 to TRBJ1-1, with D possibly being TRBD1 (5 bases). CDR1 is MNHEY, CDR2 SVGAGI, per germline. V was shortened by 0 bases and J by 7 bases, with 9 bases between the two germline ends. The CDR3 is 13 amino acids.

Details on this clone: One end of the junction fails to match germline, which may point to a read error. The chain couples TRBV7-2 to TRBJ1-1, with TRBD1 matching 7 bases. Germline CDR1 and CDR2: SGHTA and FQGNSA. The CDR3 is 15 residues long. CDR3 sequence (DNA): TGTGCCAGCAGGTTAGCAGGGGGGGGCTACACTGAAGCTTTCTTT. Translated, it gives CASRLAGGGYTEAFF.